This paragraph reports one T cell receptor beta chain. Antigen unknown. Looked up from germline, CDR1 is SQVTM and CDR2 is ANQGSEA. V gave up 6 bases and J gave up 7 bases; unmatched junction bases: 6. This CDR3 has 12 residues. A second about 6 to 12 cycle PCR used barcoded and J-beta primers. MiXCR was run by TCRdb on the 5' RACE reads, yielding one entry per CDR3 protein. The sample lists hundreds of thousands of distinct CDR3 sequences; more than 20% were seen once. The data derive from a study of blood T cells in healthy people across ages. Findings of the study overall: One million T cells yielded diversity estimates that were considered underestimates.

This chain links TRBV29-1 with TRBJ2-4; 7 bases line up with TRBD1. Sequenced: blood. The receptor was isolated from a man between 65 and 85 years old in good health. The CDR3 is CSVGDSRNIQYF. The CDR3 nucleotides read TGCAGCGTGGGGGACAGTCGGAACATTCAGTACTTC.